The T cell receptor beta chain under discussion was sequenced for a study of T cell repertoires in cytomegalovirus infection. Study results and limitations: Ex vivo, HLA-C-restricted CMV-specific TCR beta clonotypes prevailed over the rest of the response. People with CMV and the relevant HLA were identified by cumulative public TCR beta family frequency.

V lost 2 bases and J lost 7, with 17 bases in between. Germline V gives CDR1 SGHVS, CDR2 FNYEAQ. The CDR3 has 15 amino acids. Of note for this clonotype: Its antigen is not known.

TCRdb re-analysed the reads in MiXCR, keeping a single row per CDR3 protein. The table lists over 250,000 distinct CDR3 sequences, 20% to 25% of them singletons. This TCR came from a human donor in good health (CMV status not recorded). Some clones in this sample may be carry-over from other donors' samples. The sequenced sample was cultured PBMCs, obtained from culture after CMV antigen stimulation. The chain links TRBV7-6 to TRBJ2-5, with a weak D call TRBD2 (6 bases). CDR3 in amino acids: CASSLLGGSDGTQYF. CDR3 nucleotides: TGTGCCAGCAGCTTACTAGGAGGGTCGGACGGGACCCAGTACTTC.